The 20 T cell receptor beta chains in this list originate from one sample, sequenced in a study of shared clonotypes between healthy human individuals. Only in-frame clones appear in the TCRdb table, and some are missing; sequencing was by immunoSEQ multiplex PCR. The sample gives about 2.4 million clones, 93% of which show up once; around 0.4% is in the top ten. Specimen: naive CD4+ T cells from PBMCs. Indicated subset: CD45RA+ positively selected. The receptors originated from a man aged 18 to 29 in good health. Some clones in this sample may be carry-over from other donors' samples.

This chain connects TRBV27 to TRBJ1-2; 7 positions match TRBD1. This CDR3 contains 15 residues. Germline V gives CDR1 MNHEY, CDR2 SMNVEV (reference sequence). The J segment lost 4 bases and the V segment lost 5 bases, leaving 10 bases of the junction unmatched. The CDR3 DNA sequence: TGTGCCAGCAGTCCACGGAGGGGGCTGTCCTATGGCTACACCTTC. Translation: CASSPRRGLSYGYTF.

This chain uses TRBV29-1 with TRBJ2-6; 12 bases are a match to TRBD1. The V and J ends lost 6 bases and 0 bases, in that order; junction bases with no gene match: 9. Per the germline V gene, CDR1 is SQVTM and CDR2 is ANQGSEA. The CDR3 totals 18 residues. The chain's CDR3 is CSVAAGTGGASGANVLTF. The CDR3 coding sequence is TGCAGCGTCGCCGCCGGGACAGGGGGCGCCTCTGGGGCCAACGTCCTGACTTTC.

For the CDR3, the DNA is TGTGCCATCAGCGGACAGGGCTCCAGACGGCCTGGCGCCGAGCAGTACTTC. Its translation is CAISGQGSRRPGAEQYF. The rearrangement joins TRBV10-3 to TRBJ2-7, with TRBD1 matching 8 bases. This CDR3 is built from 17 residues. The V gene's germline CDR1 is ENHRY and CDR2 SYGVKD. V lost 6 bases to trimming and J lost 6 bases; unmatched junction nucleotides: 19.

This clone is a singleton in its sample. The gene calls are TRBV5-1 and TRBJ2-6; D gene uncertain. The CDR3 sequence is 16 residues long. The V end was cut by 0 bases, the J end by 0 bases, with 7 bases between. CDR1 is SGHRS and CDR2 is YFSETQ in the germline V gene. The CDR3 DNA reads TGCGCCAGCAGCTTGGATTTCCTCTCTGGGGCCAACGTCCTGACTTTC. This codes for CASSLDFLSGANVLTF.

The chain carries TRBV5-1 and TRBJ2-7; TRBD2 aligns across 9 bases. V was clipped by 5 bases and J by 8 bases; unmatched bases: 11. Germline CDR1 SGHRS, CDR2 YFSETQ. The CDR3 totals 14 residues. The CDR3 is CASSSSAGGWQQYF. CDR3 nucleotide sequence: TGCGCCAGCAGTTCTTCAGCGGGAGGTTGGCAGCAGTACTTC. Based on the CDR3 plus reference TRBV5-1 and TRBJ2-7, the full variable domain is KAGVTQTPRYLIKTRGQQVTLSCSPISGHRSVSWYQQTPGQGLQFLFEYFSETQRNKGNFPGRFSGRQFSNSRSEMNVSTLELGDSALYLCASSSSAGGWQQYFGPGTRLTVT.

The rearrangement links TRBV12-5 to TRBJ1-2, with 11 bases aligning to TRBD1. The junction had 5 bases not matched to a gene; V was cut back by 6 bases and J by 8 bases. The CDR3 is 13 residues long. From germline, CDR1 is LGHNT and CDR2 FRNRAP. The CDR3 nucleotides are TGTGCTAGTGGAGGACAGGGGGCGACCGGCTACACCTTC. Its translation is CASGGQGATGYTF.

CDR3 in DNA: TGTGCCATGAGGAGGGACAGGGTAAGGCTTAGGCTTTTTCCCTCTGGGGCCAACGTCCTGACTTTC. It specifies CAMRRDRVRLRLFPSGANVLTF. The J gene is TRBJ2-6, the V gene TRBV10-3; 9 bases are shared with TRBD1. CDR1 and CDR2 from the germline V gene are ENHRY and SYGVKD. Trimming took 9 bases from V and 0 from J; bases not matched to a gene: 24. CDR3 length: 22 residues.

This chain links TRBV27 with TRBJ2-7; D may match TRBD1 or TRBD2 (5 bases each). Germline CDR1 MNHEY, CDR2 SMNVEV (reference sequence). V lost 2 bases to trimming and J lost 3 bases, with 20 bases between them. This CDR3 contains 17 residues. The CDR3 sequence is CASSLTGARGQHYEQYF. CDR3 nucleotide sequence: TGTGCCAGCAGTTTAACCGGGGCGAGGGGCCAGCACTACGAGCAGTACTTC.

The chain links TRBV5-1 to TRBJ1-1, with 7 bases fitting TRBD1. Germline V CDR1 and CDR2: SGHRS, YFSETQ. This CDR3 comprises 15 residues. J lost 0 bases, V lost 3 bases, and 5 bases had no gene match. CDR3 nucleotide sequence: TGCGCCAGCAGCTCACCACAGGGGTTGAACACTGAAGCTTTCTTT. It translates to CASSSPQGLNTEAFF.

As to this clone: Other DNA sequences within the sample encode an identical CDR3. The rearrangement links TRBV27 to TRBJ2-2; D unresolved. V was pared by 4 bases and J by 4 bases, with 7 bases between. CDR1 and CDR2 (germline): MNHEY, SMNVEV (reference sequence). The CDR3 totals 13 residues. CDR3 in amino acids: CASSSRRTGELFF. CDR3 nucleotides: TGTGCCAGCAGTTCGCGCCGCACCGGGGAGCTGTTTTTT.

The V gene is TRBV15, the J gene TRBJ2-7, with D unresolved. CDR3 length: 15 residues. Germline values: CDR1 LNHNV, CDR2 YYDKDF (reference sequence). V was shortened by 0 bases and J by 4 bases, with 13 bases between the two germline ends. CDR3 DNA: TGTGCCACCAGCAGAGATTCTTATACAGAATACGAGCAGTACTTC. Its translation: CATSRDSYTEYEQYF.

Concerning this clone itself: The sample has other DNA sequences that encode this CDR3 too. V gene TRBV27 combines with J gene TRBJ2-2; D perhaps matches TRBD2 (7 bases). Between the trimmed V and J ends, which lost 2 bases and 4 bases, there was a span of 8 bases. Germline CDR1 and CDR2: MNHEY and SMNVEV (reference sequence). The CDR3 is 14 amino acids. CDR3 in DNA: TGTGCCAGCAGTTTACGGGGGGCCACCGGGGAGCTGTTTTTT. Residues: CASSLRGATGELFF.

The rearrangement uses TRBV6-5 and TRBJ1-5; D is perhaps TRBD1 (5 bases). CDR1 and CDR2 from the germline V gene are MNHEY and SVGAGI. This CDR3 is 14 amino acids long. Between the trimmed V and J ends, which lost 5 bases and 6 bases, there was a span of 14 bases. CDR3 residues: CASSPRGVGQPQHF. The CDR3, as DNA: TGTGCCAGCAGTCCGAGGGGAGTTGGTCAGCCCCAGCATTTT.

V is TRBV2 and J is TRBJ1-2; 9 bases align to TRBD1. The CDR3 loop spans 18 amino acids. V dropped 6 bases and J dropped 0; count of bases not matched to a gene: 14. CDR1 is SNHLY and CDR2 is FYNNEI in the germline V gene. Written as DNA, the CDR3 is TGTGCCAGCAGGCCCTCACAGGGGGCGCGAGGATCTAACTATGGCTACACCTTC. Its translation: CASRPSQGARGSNYGYTF. The variable domain in full, with the rest retrieved from reference TRBV2 and TRBJ1-2, is EPEVTQTPSHQVTQMGQEVILRCVPISNHLYFYWYRQILGQKVEFLVSFYNNEISEKSEIFDDQFSVERPDGSNFTLKIRSTKLEDSAMYFCASRPSQGARGSNYGYTFGSGTRLTVV.

This clone was seen just once. This rearrangement joins TRBV5-1 to TRBJ2-5; the match to TRBD2 covers 12 bases. The germline V gene has CDR1 SGHRS and CDR2 YFSETQ. V shed 0 bases, J shed 5 bases, and the junction held 5 bases outside the gene matches. The CDR3 has 16 residues. The CDR3 protein is CASSLEGLAGLETQYF. In DNA form, the CDR3 reads TGCGCCAGCAGCTTGGAAGGACTAGCGGGATTGGAGACCCAGTACTTC.

CDR3 DNA sequence: TGTGCCAGCCCCCTCAACCGGGGCAGGGAAGAGACCCAGTACTTC. Translating gives CASPLNRGREETQYF. The chain recombines TRBV2 with TRBJ2-5; possibly TRBD1 or TRBD2 for D (5 bases each). Germline CDR1 is SNHLY and CDR2 is FYNNEI. This CDR3 is built from 15 residues. The V end was cut by 8 bases, the J end by 3 bases, with 19 bases between.

The chain links TRBV19 to TRBJ1-1, with D hard to call. With 5 bases removed from V and 0 bases from J, the gap between germline ends came to 10 bases. Germline V gene sequence: CDR1 LNHDA, CDR2 SQIVND (reference sequence). The CDR3 is made up of 14 amino acids. The CDR3 loop reads CASSLDNLNTEAFF. In DNA, the CDR3 is TGTGCCAGTAGTCTTGACAACCTGAACACTGAAGCTTTCTTT. Drawing the rest from reference TRBV19 and TRBJ1-1, the complete variable domain is DGGITQSPKYLFRKEGQNVTLSCEQNLNHDAMYWYRQDPGQGLRLIYYSQIVNDFQKGDIAEGYSVSREKKESFPLTVTSAQKNPTAFYLCASSLDNLNTEAFFGQGTRLTVV.

J is TRBJ2-1 and V is TRBV5-8, with 14 bases aligning to TRBD2. The germline gives CDR1 SGHTS, CDR2 YDEGEE. The CDR3 is 16 amino acids. The V and J ends lost 4 bases and 6 bases, in that order; junction bases with no gene match: 6. CDR3 region: CASSRGTSGSFNEQFF. CDR3 in DNA: TGTGCCAGCAGCCGAGGGACTAGCGGGAGTTTCAATGAGCAGTTCTTC. The full variable domain, with the rest looked up from reference TRBV5-8 and TRBJ2-1, is EAGVTQSPTHLIKTRGQQATLRCSPISGHTSVYWYQQALGLGLQFLLWYDEGEERNRGNFPPRFSGRQFPNYSSELNVNALELEDSALYLCASSRGTSGSFNEQFFGPGTRLTVL.

This clone has a single count. The chain employs TRBV28 and TRBJ2-1, with no clear D. CDR3 size: 15 residues. Between the trimmed V and J ends, which lost 7 bases and 0 bases, there was a span of 13 bases. Germline V gene sequence: CDR1 MDHEN, CDR2 SYDVKM. CDR3 bases: TGTGCCAGCAATGACGGCCGGAGCTCCTACAATGAGCAGTTCTTC. It translates to CASNDGRSSYNEQFF.

V and J are TRBV27 and TRBJ1-2; 9 bases line up with TRBD1. V lost 3 bases, J lost 6 bases, and 2 bases stayed unmatched. The CDR3 has 13 residues. The V gene's germline CDR1 is MNHEY and CDR2 SMNVEV (reference sequence). The CDR3 spells CASSFRTGDGYTF. DNA of the CDR3: TGTGCCAGCAGTTTCCGGACAGGGGATGGCTACACCTTC.